Listed below are T cell receptor beta chains from one sample, sequenced in a study of blood T cell repertoires in COVID-19. TCRdb keeps only in-frame clones here, not all; method: immunoSEQ multiplex PCR. The table includes about 64,000 clones, 75% to 90% detected once. What was sequenced was peripheral blood. The receptors here all came from a man older than 75 with acute or convalescent COVID-19. Each CDR3 is given with its conserved first and last residue. The D gene is left open where the match is weak. Clone size is stated in some rows and not others, as once, few, many or a class when expanded.

d_gene	len	v_gene	j_gene	abundance	CDR3aa	CDR3nt
.	17	TRBV5-1	TRBJ1-1	.	CASTRSGPGDGNTEAFF	TGCGCCAGCACCAGGAGCGGTCCCGGGGATGGGAACACTGAAGCTTTCTTT
.	15	TRBV4-1	TRBJ1-6	many	CASSQVLQDNSPLHF	TGCGCCAGCAGCCAAGTCCTTCAGGATAATTCACCCCTCCACTTT
TRBD2	16	TRBV5-1	TRBJ2-1	.	CASSLEVGSGGNEQFF	TGCGCCAGCAGCTTGGAAGTAGGGAGCGGGGGCAATGAGCAGTTCTTC
.	14	TRBV11-3	TRBJ1-1	.	CASSLYDMNTEAFF	TGTGCCAGCAGCCTATATGATATGAACACTGAAGCTTTCTTT
.	13	TRBV18	TRBJ1-1	few	CASSDQGNTEAFF	TGTGCCAGCTCAGACCAGGGGAACACTGAAGCTTTCTTT
.	15	TRBV29-1	TRBJ2-1	.	CSALDSARSYNEQFF	TGCAGCGCTTTGGACTCGGCTCGCTCCTACAATGAGCAGTTCTTC
.	15	TRBV18	TRBJ2-3	.	CASSPFVQIGDTQYF	TGTGCCAGCTCACCATTCGTCCAAATCGGAGATACGCAGTATTTT
TRBD2	16	TRBV19	TRBJ2-7	.	CASSSRSRGVGYEQYF	TGTGCCAGTAGTAGTCGGTCACGGGGGGTCGGTTACGAGCAGTACTTC
TRBD1	15	TRBV2	TRBJ1-5	.	CASRSRTGTNQPQHF	TGTGCCAGCAGGAGTCGGACAGGAACTAATCAGCCCCAGCATTTT
TRBD1	16	TRBV18	TRBJ2-7	.	CASSPMRTGGSYEQYF	TGTGCCAGCTCGCCCATGAGAACAGGGGGCTCCTACGAGCAGTACTTC
.	14	TRBV18	TRBJ1-1	.	CASSPPNPDTEAFF	TGTGCCAGCTCACCACCTAATCCGGACACTGAAGCTTTCTTT
TRBD2	15	TRBV4-1	TRBJ2-3	few	CASSNGLAGEDTQYF	TGCGCCAGCAGCAACGGACTAGCGGGGGAGGATACGCAGTATTTT
.	16	TRBV7-9	TRBJ2-5	.	CASSPRWTAEQETQYF	TGTGCCAGCAGCCCCAGATGGACAGCGGAGCAAGAGACCCAGTACTTC
TRBD1	15	TRBV7-8	TRBJ2-7	once	CASSPRTGNSYEQYF	TGTGCCAGCAGCCCTAGGACAGGCAACTCCTACGAGCAGTACTTC
.	15	TRBV18	TRBJ2-7	.	CASSPTRGGSYEQYF	TGTGCCAGCTCACCCACCCGGGGTGGGTCCTACGAGCAGTACTTC
TRBD2	13	TRBV12-3/TRBV12-4	TRBJ2-2	.	CASAGEITGELFF	TGTGCCAGCGCGGGGGAGATTACCGGGGAGCTGTTTTTT
TRBD1	16	TRBV18	TRBJ1-2	.	CASSPGLTGGAFGYTF	TGTGCCAGCTCACCCGGATTGACAGGGGGCGCTTTTGGCTACACCTTC
TRBD1	15	TRBV28	TRBJ1-4	once	CASSSTGGGGEKLFF	TGTGCCAGCAGTTCTACAGGGGGCGGAGGTGAAAAACTGTTTTTT
.	13	TRBV10-1	TRBJ1-2	.	CASSEAPGKDYTF	TGCGCCAGCAGTGAGGCCCCGGGGAAGGACTACACCTTC
.	15	TRBV2	TRBJ1-6	.	CASSEDGTHNSPLHF	TGTGCCAGCAGTGAAGATGGGACACATAATTCACCCCTCCACTTT
.	16	TRBV3-1/TRBV3-2	TRBJ2-3	.	CASSQDRLAAADTQYF	TGTGCCAGCAGCCAAGATCGACTCGCCGCCGCAGATACGCAGTATTTT
TRBD1	14	TRBV11-3	TRBJ1-1	.	CASSRTGLNTEAFF	TGTGCCAGCAGCCGGACAGGGTTGAACACTGAAGCTTTCTTT
TRBD1	18	TRBV5-1	TRBJ1-3	.	CASSLEGQVRYSGNTIYF	TGCGCCAGCAGCTTGGAGGGACAGGTCCGGTACTCTGGAAACACCATATATTTT
.	17	TRBV18	TRBJ2-7	.	CASSPRISGLSSYEQYF	TGTGCCAGCTCACCACGTATTTCCGGACTGAGTAGCTACGAGCAGTACTTC
.	15	TRBV18	TRBJ1-2	.	CASSPGARPQDGYTF	TGTGCCAGCTCACCAGGGGCCCGACCTCAGGATGGCTACACCTTC
TRBD1	15	TRBV24-1	TRBJ2-1	.	CATSDPTTGTHEQFF	TGTGCCACCAGTGATCCGACGACAGGGACGCATGAGCAGTTCTTC
.	15	TRBV5-1	TRBJ1-5	.	CASNWRNNSNQPQHF	TGCGCCAGCAACTGGAGGAATAATAGCAATCAGCCCCAGCATTTT
TRBD2	16	TRBV19	TRBJ2-3	.	CASRKGPSGGTDTQYF	TGTGCCAGTAGGAAGGGTCCTAGCGGGGGAACAGATACGCAGTATTTT
.	15	TRBV25-1	TRBJ2-2	few	CASTGPGGPTGELFF	TGTGCCAGCACAGGGCCCGGGGGGCCCACCGGGGAGCTGTTTTTT
TRBD2	16	TRBV2	TRBJ2-5	.	CASSESSGVVGETQYF	TGTGCCAGCAGTGAATCTAGCGGGGTGGTGGGAGAGACCCAGTACTTC
TRBD2	15	TRBV10-2	TRBJ2-3	.	CASSEGTGGLNTQYF	TGCGCCAGCAGTGAGGGGACGGGGGGACTCAATACGCAGTATTTT
.	15	TRBV24-1	TRBJ2-3	.	CATSRGQSSTDTQYF	TGTGCCACCAGCCGAGGACAGTCTAGCACAGATACGCAGTATTTT
TRBD1	15	TRBV12-5	TRBJ1-2	once	CASERPGTATYGYTF	TGTGCTAGTGAACGCCCTGGGACAGCCACTTATGGCTACACCTTC
.	12	TRBV7-2	TRBJ2-2	.	CASSYRAGELFF	TGTGCCAGCAGCTATCGGGCCGGGGAGCTGTTTTTT
.	12	TRBV12-3/TRBV12-4	TRBJ1-1	.	CASSIEGVKAFF	TGTGCCAGCAGTATTGAAGGGGTGAAGGCTTTCTTT
TRBD1	13	TRBV6-5	TRBJ1-1	.	CASSRGTVTEAFF	TGTGCCAGCAGCCGCGGGACAGTCACTGAAGCTTTCTTT
.	14	TRBV5-1	TRBJ1-6	.	CASSLGGPNSPLHF	TGCGCCAGCAGCTTGGGGGGCCCTAATTCACCCCTCCACTTT
.	14	TRBV19	TRBJ2-5	.	CASTPMGGRETQYF	TGTGCCAGTACCCCGATGGGGGGGCGAGAGACCCAGTACTTC
TRBD1	16	TRBV6-2/TRBV6-3	TRBJ2-7	.	CASSKPTGQGSYEQYF	TGTGCCAGCAGTAAACCCACCGGACAGGGGTCCTACGAGCAGTACTTC
TRBD1	15	TRBV5-4	TRBJ1-2	few	CASSFRQGVKNGYTF	TGTGCCAGCAGCTTTCGGCAGGGGGTTAAGAATGGCTACACCTTC
TRBD1	10	TRBV10-2	TRBJ1-2	few	CASRDRLFTF	TGCGCCAGCAGGGACAGGCTCTTCACCTTC
TRBD2	19	TRBV10-3	TRBJ2-6	.	CAISAGTSRSNSGANVLTF	TGTGCCATCAGTGCGGGGACTAGCCGCTCTAACTCTGGGGCCAACGTCCTGACTTTC
.	12	TRBV6-1	TRBJ1-3	few	CASSEQGNTIYF	TGTGCCAGCAGTGAACAGGGTAACACCATATATTTT
.	15	TRBV3-1/TRBV3-2	TRBJ1-1	.	CASSHGRALNTEAFF	TGTGCCAGCAGCCACGGCAGGGCTTTGAACACTGAAGCTTTCTTT